The sequence of this T cell receptor beta chain was determined in a study of identifying expanded T cells in peripheral blood (dated by TCRdb to 2018 to 2020). At the level of the whole study: Technical replicates were generated by sequencing separate aliquots of the same genomic DNA pool, with four replicates compared pairwise.

No immune events, such as infections, were documented for the healthy donors during the collection period. Blood repertoires from healthy donors were used as a training cohort for calibrating time-dependent variance in a beta-binomial model of differential abundance of T-cell clones. The training cohort comprised approximately ten healthy donors, 3 female and 7 male. On average the donors were about 40 years old, and their ages spanned about 29 to 65 years. Obtained from a commercial supplier, whole blood was collected from each healthy donor at three time points set around 2 weeks apart. For immunosequencing, genomic DNA was extracted from whole blood that had not been sorted. General findings and caveats noted by the study authors: Across all healthy-donor time intervals, the beta-binomial model significantly cut both the number of clones called differentially abundant and the false-positive rate. Between technical replicates the binomial model flagged roughly 1.1 differentially abundant clones, whereas over about two weeks the binomial model flagged about 16.4 and over approximately 4 weeks about 19. The authors expected that over much longer intervals, such as months to years, biological variance in healthy repertoires might increase even further. For all healthy donors, the variance in clone template counts between approximately two-week samples rose significantly as total template count increased.

As encoded in the germline V gene (reference sequence), CDR1 is LNHDA while CDR2 is SQIVND. Trimming leaves V shorter by 5 bases and J shorter by 3 bases, with the junction holding 11 bases beyond the gene matches. From its cysteine to its phenylalanine, the CDR3 spans 17 amino acids. Left in the record is the CDR3 DNA by itself, 51 bases read in frame from the first base. About this clone: The antigen this receptor binds is unknown. Base-call qualities are not available, and no considerably larger clone is one nucleotide away.

TCRbeta CDR3 regions were profiled by bias-controlled multiplex PCR amplification of genomic DNA with the immunoSEQ Assay. As for the original processing: To quantify the absolute abundance of each unique TCRbeta CDR3 region, the sequences were collapsed and filtered. Differential abundance was assessed using a binomial (Fisher-equivalent) model and a beta-binomial model in which time-dependent variance fitted from healthy donors was added. Any clone with fewer than 5 combined templates was excluded, and a clone was called differentially abundant if its Benjamini-Hochberg FDR was below 0.01. Using the form v = (b*log(k)+a)^2, the beta-binomial variance was modeled as a function of the total template count across the two samples. In its TCRdb copy, this immuneACCESS table keeps in-frame sequences only and misses some clones. Where compared with another copy, unresolved V genes explain less than half of these, and the others have no known cause. Clone size and V and J calls were adopted from that table, with D and trimming inferred from the DNA. In all, the sample holds 120,000 or so clones, and 84% of those were seen once. Clones ranked in the top ten supply about 3.1% of the sample.

The sequencing sample was made of blood. This receptor was obtained from a person between 18 and 75 years old in good health. Recombination connected TRBV19 to TRBJ2-3; TRBD2 fits 10 bases in the junction. The DNA reads as follows: TGTGCCAGTAGTGTCGAACCGGGACTAGCGTTTACAGATACGCAGTATTTT. Its protein product is CASSVEPGLAFTDTQYF.